Following are 19 T cell receptor beta chains from one sample sequenced in a study of cytomegalovirus exposure and HLA in healthy donors. Primers for the PCR totalled 60 Vbeta and 13 Jbeta. This table comes from immunoSEQ multiplex PCR, and its TCRdb copy is limited to in-frame clones, with some not included. The sample lists some 140,000 clones, approximately 80% occurring once. Sequenced: PBMCs. These receptors were taken from a man aged 25-45 years in good health and CMV-seronegative.

CDR3 sequence (DNA): TGTGCCAGCAGCTTAGATCTAGCTAGCTATATGACGTTTGGGGAGCTGTTTTTT. Amino acids: CASSLDLASYMTFGELFF. The chain is built from TRBV11-2 and TRBJ2-2, with D possibly TRBD2 on 5 matching bases. Trimming pared 0 bases from V and 8 bases from J, leaving 22 bases between. Germline loops: CDR1 SGHAT, CDR2 FQNNGV. The CDR3 consists of 18 residues.

The rearrangement uses TRBV2 and TRBJ2-1; 9 positions match TRBD2. V lost 6 bases and J lost 6; bases outside the gene matches: 3. The CDR3 is made up of 13 amino acids. The germline V gene encodes CDR1 SNHLY and CDR2 FYNNEI. Here the CDR3 reads CASRTSGLNEQFF. Written as DNA, the CDR3 is TGTGCCAGCAGGACTAGCGGCCTCAATGAGCAGTTCTTC. The full variable domain, in which reference TRBV2 and TRBJ2-1 provide the parts outside the CDR3, is EPEVTQTPSHQVTQMGQEVILRCVPISNHLYFYWYRQILGQKVEFLVSFYNNEISEKSEIFDDQFSVERPDGSNFTLKIRSTKLEDSAMYFCASRTSGLNEQFFGPGTRLTVL.

The chain links TRBV11-3 to TRBJ2-2; the D gene is possibly TRBD1 (6 bases). CDR3 length: 13 residues. Germline V CDR1 and CDR2: SGHNT, YENEEA. Trimming removed 2 bases from V and 7 bases from J, with 8 bases in between. The CDR3 DNA sequence: TGTGCCAGCAGCTTAATGACAGGCGGGGAGCTGTTTTTT. It specifies CASSLMTGGELFF. Full variable domain (outside the CDR3, taken from reference TRBV11-3 and TRBJ2-2): EAGVVQSPRYKIIEKKQPVAFWCNPISGHNTLYWYLQNLGQGPELLIRYENEEAVDDSQLPKDRFSAERLKGVDSTLKIQPAELGDSAVYLCASSLMTGGELFFGEGSRLTVL.

The count of this clone is one. The chain joins TRBV10-3 to TRBJ2-5; tentatively, D is TRBD2 (5 bases). Looked up from germline, CDR1 is ENHRY and CDR2 is SYGVKD. Between the trimmed V and J ends, which lost 5 bases and 3 bases, there was a span of 7 bases. The CDR3 spans 12 residues. The CDR3 spells CAISTREETQYF. The CDR3 bases are TGTGCCATCAGTACTAGGGAAGAGACCCAGTACTTC.

The chain combines TRBV28 with TRBJ2-6, with 7 nucleotides matching TRBD2. This CDR3 comprises 17 residues. J was trimmed by 2 bases and V by 5 bases; bases with no gene match: 9. Looked up from germline, CDR1 is MDHEN and CDR2 is SYDVKM. The CDR3 is CASSNGAGDPGANVLTF. CDR3 DNA: TGTGCCAGCAGTAATGGGGCGGGAGACCCTGGGGCCAACGTCCTGACTTTC.

The V call is TRBV28, the J call TRBJ1-1; 9 bases fit TRBD1. The CDR3 has 18 amino acids. Looked up from germline, CDR1 is MDHEN and CDR2 is SYDVKM. Losses at the gene ends were 2 bases for V and 2 bases for J; bases not matched to a gene: 12. CDR3: CASSLPRTGETLNTEAFF. CDR3 in DNA: TGTGCCAGCAGTTTACCTAGGACAGGGGAAACTCTAAACACTGAAGCTTTCTTT.

This clone has just a few counts. The gene calls are TRBV2 and TRBJ2-3, with TRBD2 identical over 8 bases. This CDR3 contains 12 residues. The ends lost 9 bases at V and 5 bases at J; junction bases unmatched: 4. Germline CDR1 is SNHLY and CDR2 is FYNNEI. CDR3 sequence reads: CARALAGDTQYF. CDR3 DNA sequence: TGTGCCAGGGCGCTAGCGGGAGATACGCAGTATTTT. The variable domain in full, with the rest retrieved from reference TRBV2 and TRBJ2-3, is EPEVTQTPSHQVTQMGQEVILRCVPISNHLYFYWYRQILGQKVEFLVSFYNNEISEKSEIFDDQFSVERPDGSNFTLKIRSTKLEDSAMYFCARALAGDTQYFGPGTRLTVL.

The genes are TRBV12-5 and TRBJ1-2; possibly TRBD1 for D (5 bases). The CDR3 contains 14 residues. The germline gives CDR1 LGHNT, CDR2 FRNRAP. Trimming took off 7 bases at V and 8 bases at J, with 20 bases between the two ends. The CDR3 bases are TGTGCTAGTGCTTTTGGGGGGACCTTGTTCGGCTACACCTTC. Translation: CASAFGGTLFGYTF.

The chain uses TRBV28 and TRBJ2-7; D gene unclear. The V end lost 4 bases, the J end lost 5 bases, and 9 bases lay between the germline ends. The CDR3 consists of 12 residues. Germline V gives CDR1 MDHEN, CDR2 SYDVKM. The CDR3 coding sequence is TGTGCCAGCAGTTCTGGGCTCAACGAGCAGTACTTC. This encodes CASSSGLNEQYF.

Comments on this clone: This same CDR3 is encoded by further DNA sequences in the sample. The chain recombines TRBV9 with TRBJ2-1; TRBD2 aligns across 9 bases. V lost 0 bases, J lost 9 bases, and 7 bases stayed unmatched. The germline V gene encodes CDR1 SGDLS and CDR2 YYNGEE. The CDR3 contains 15 residues. CDR3 residues: CASSVGSGGRVEQFF. DNA of the CDR3: TGTGCCAGCAGCGTAGGTAGCGGGGGACGAGTTGAGCAGTTCTTC. Based on the CDR3 plus reference TRBV9 and TRBJ2-1, the full variable domain is DSGVTQTPKHLITATGQRVTLRCSPRSGDLSVYWYQQSLDQGLQFLIQYYNGEERAKGNILERFSAQQFPDLHSELNLSSLELGDSALYFCASSVGSGGRVEQFFGPGTRLTVL.

The chain couples TRBV7-9 to TRBJ1-2; 8 bases fit TRBD1. Germline CDR1 SEHNR, CDR2 FQNEAQ (reference sequence). With V trimmed by 5 bases and J by 0 bases, 14 bases remained unmatched. This CDR3 is built from 18 residues. This CDR3 is CASSQPVAGGKANYGYTF. The CDR3 region has the DNA TGTGCCAGCAGCCAACCGGTGGCAGGGGGCAAAGCTAACTATGGCTACACCTTC. Combining the CDR3 with reference TRBV7-9 and TRBJ1-2 gives the whole variable domain DTGVSQNPRHKITKRGQNVTFRCDPISEHNRLYWYRQTLGQGPEFLTYFQNEAQLEKSRLLSDRFSAERPKGSFSTLEIQRTEQGDSAMYLCASSQPVAGGKANYGYTFGSGTRLTVV.

The chain employs TRBV27 and TRBJ2-5; TRBD1 matches 10 bases. The DNA end is more similar to TRBJ2-7, so the J call may be wrong. The CDR3 length is 15 residues. Germline lookup yields CDR1 MNHEY and CDR2 SMNVEV (reference sequence). The CDR3 nucleotides read TGTGCCAGCAGGCCCGGGACAGGGGTATCCTACGAGCAGTACTTC. Translated, it gives CASRPGTGVSYEQYF.

Here the CDR3 reads CASGTAYEQYF. Here the CDR3 DNA reads TGTGCCAGCGGGACAGCCTACGAGCAGTACTTC. This chain uses TRBV2 with TRBJ2-7; 7 positions match TRBD1. Germline trimming cut 8 bases from V and 2 bases from J; bases unmatched to any gene: 0. The germline CDR1 and CDR2 sequences are SNHLY and FYNNEI. The CDR3 has 11 residues.

This chain uses TRBV27 with TRBJ2-1; 12 bases are a match to TRBD2. Germline V CDR1 and CDR2: MNHEY, SMNVEV (reference sequence). The CDR3 covers 16 residues. V shed 5 bases and J 7 bases; nucleotides not matched to a gene: 9. CDR3 DNA: TGTGCCAGCAGTCCGCTAGCGGGAGGGCCGGAAAATGAGCAGTTCTTC. Its translation: CASSPLAGGPENEQFF.

This chain links TRBV5-1 with TRBJ2-5; maybe TRBD2 (5 bases). V lost 3 bases and J 5 bases, leaving 5 bases between the germline ends. There are 11 residues in the CDR3. Germline V gene lookup returns CDR1 SGHRS and CDR2 YFSETQ. CDR3 sequence (DNA): TGCGCCAGCAGCTGGAGGGAGACCCAGTACTTC. Protein: CASSWRETQYF.

The chain is built from TRBV7-9 and TRBJ2-7; tentative D call: TRBD2 (6 bases). This CDR3 spans 11 amino acids. Germline-derived CDR1 and CDR2 are SEHNR and FQNEAQ (reference sequence). CDR3 DNA: TGTTCCGCCGCGGGGTTCTACGAGCAGTACTTC. Encoded protein: CSAAGFYEQYF.

V is TRBV5-1 and J is TRBJ2-2; maybe TRBD2 (6 bases). V dropped 0 bases and J dropped 4 bases, with 13 bases sitting between them. The CDR3 has 16 residues. Germline loops: CDR1 SGHRS, CDR2 YFSETQ. CDR3 sequence: CASSLGAAGRTGELFF. The CDR3 DNA sequence: TGCGCCAGCAGCTTGGGGGCGGCGGGACGCACCGGGGAGCTGTTTTTT.

V and J are TRBV5-8 and TRBJ1-1, with 7 bases matching TRBD1. The germline gives CDR1 SGHTS, CDR2 YDEGEE. The V and J ends lost 5 bases and 4 bases, in that order; junction bases with no gene match: 5. CDR3 length: 13 amino acids. The CDR3 spells CASRKGAGTEAFF. The CDR3 DNA is TGTGCCAGCAGAAAGGGGGCAGGCACTGAAGCTTTCTTT.

This clone came up once. The genes are TRBV2 and TRBJ1-5; tentative D call: TRBD1 (6 bases). This CDR3 has 16 amino acids. V was clipped by 6 bases and J by 3 bases, with 18 bases between them. Germline V gene data show CDR1 as SNHLY and CDR2 as FYNNEI. As DNA, the CDR3 is TGTGCCAGCAGGGCCCTAGACAGGTCTCTCAATCAGCCCCAGCATTTT. Protein: CASRALDRSLNQPQHF.